This T cell receptor beta chain was documented in a study of PD-L1 blockade in urothelial cancer. Study overall: A median about 140,000 T cells were found in blood samples. Study-level results: Durable-benefit patients showed greater tumor-associated blood clone expansion at 3 weeks. Better survival was forecast by a pretreatment blood TCR clonality below the median.

The investigators introduced synthetic TCR analog templates into each PCR as spikes. Profiling relied on immunoSEQ multiplex PCR, and the TCRdb table lists in-frame clones only, not all of them. The data hold fewer than 50,000 clones, with roughly 88% observed a single time. This clone was seen more than once but under ten times. Its target is not known. The CDR3 spans 15 residues. CDR1 SGHTA and CDR2 FQGTGA come from the germline V gene. V was pared by 5 bases and J by 8 bases, with 12 bases of the junction left unmatched. Time point of the sample: pretreatment peripheral blood. The sequencing here drew on PBMCs, taken around atezolizumab (anti-PD-L1) treatment. The sequence was collected from a donor at least 40 years old with urothelial cancer. V gene TRBV7-3 combines with J gene TRBJ1-2; 9 positions match TRBD1. For the CDR3, the DNA is TGTGCCAGCAGCATCGCGGGACAGGGCCCGGGCGGCTACACCTTC. It specifies CASSIAGQGPGGYTF.